This passage covers 28 T cell receptor beta chains from one sample sequenced in a study of blood T cell repertoires in COVID-19. Assay: immunoSEQ multiplex PCR; the TCRdb copy retains only in-frame clones and omits some. The data contain 130,000 to 150,000 clones, roughly 80% of them singletons. Sequencing input: PBMCs or T cells enriched from blood (not recorded which). These receptors originate from a man aged 35 to 55 with acute COVID-19.

The chain recombines TRBV9 with TRBJ2-2, with a tentative D call TRBD2 (8 bases). Germline-derived CDR1 and CDR2 are SGDLS and YYNGEE. Trimming cost V 0 bases and J 6 bases, with 15 bases left between them. The CDR3 has 16 residues. The CDR3 DNA reads TGTGCCAGCAGCGTAGCTAGCGGGCAGGGGGCCGGGGAGCTGTTTTTT. This translates into CASSVASGQGAGELFF.

The V gene is TRBV29-1, the J gene TRBJ2-5, with 7 bases identical to TRBD1. The trim removed 0 bases at V and 5 bases at J, leaving 9 bases unmatched. Per germline, CDR1 SQVTM and CDR2 ANQGSEA. This CDR3 is built from 15 residues. CDR3 DNA sequence: TGCAGCGTTGAAGATCGGGTAGGGGGCTATGAGACCCAGTACTTC. It translates to CSVEDRVGGYETQYF. The full variable domain, its missing parts supplied by reference TRBV29-1 and TRBJ2-5, is SAVISQKPSRDICQRGTSLTIQCQVDSQVTMMFWYRQQPGQSLTLIATANQGSEATYESGFVIDKFPISRPNLTFSTLTVSNMSPEDSSIYLCSVEDRVGGYETQYFGPGTRLLVL.

J is TRBJ1-4 and V is TRBV29-1; unclear D gene. Trimming removed 4 bases at V and 0 bases at J, with 15 bases between. Germline CDR1 and CDR2: SQVTM and ANQGSEA. This CDR3 is built from 16 residues. In DNA, the CDR3 is TGCAGCGTTGGTTTGAGGGCGACCACAACTAATGAAAAACTGTTTTTT. Encoded protein: CSVGLRATTTNEKLFF.

The CDR3 bases are TGTGCCATCAGTGAGCCCCCGACTAGCGGCTACGAGCAGTACTTC. Translating gives CAISEPPTSGYEQYF. The J gene is TRBJ2-7, the V gene TRBV10-3; 9 nucleotides agree with TRBD2. Looked up from germline, CDR1 is ENHRY and CDR2 is SYGVKD. The ends lost 2 bases at V and 3 bases at J; junction bases unmatched: 5. The CDR3 has 15 residues.

The chain couples TRBV5-1 to TRBJ2-7, with TRBD1 identical over 10 bases. This CDR3 comprises 16 residues. Unmatched junction bases numbered 13, after V lost 3 bases and J lost 7 bases. The germline V gene encodes CDR1 SGHRS and CDR2 YFSETQ. The CDR3 nucleotides read TGCGCCAGCAGCTCAGGATACGGGACAGGGGTTAGTGAGCAGTACTTC. Translation: CASSSGYGTGVSEQYF.

This sequence joins TRBV11-2 and TRBJ1-1; 7 positions agree with TRBD1. CDR3 length equals 14 residues. Germline-derived CDR1 and CDR2 are SGHAT and FQNNGV. V dropped 6 bases and J dropped 4; count of bases not matched to a gene: 8. In DNA, the CDR3 is TGTGCCAGCAGTCCCACCAGGGACAGCACTGAAGCTTTCTTT. Amino acids: CASSPTRDSTEAFF. The full variable domain, completed using reference TRBV11-2 and TRBJ1-1, is EAGVAQSPRYKIIEKRQSVAFWCNPISGHATLYWYQQILGQGPKLLIQFQNNGVVDDSQLPKDRFSAERLKGVDSTLKIQPAKLEDSAVYLCASSPTRDSTEAFFGQGTRLTVV.

The V call is TRBV28, the J call TRBJ1-6, with D uncertain. The germline V gene has CDR1 MDHEN and CDR2 SYDVKM. Trimming left V 4 bases short and J 6 bases short, with 10 bases between. The CDR3 loop spans 14 amino acids. This chain's CDR3 is CASSSVQINSPLHF. The CDR3 DNA reads as TGTGCCAGCAGTTCGGTACAGATTAATTCACCCCTCCACTTT. The full variable domain, with the rest looked up from reference TRBV28 and TRBJ1-6, is DVKVTQSSRYLVKRTGEKVFLECVQDMDHENMFWYRQDPGLGLRLIYFSYDVKMKEKGDIPEGYSVSREKKERFSLILESASTNQTSMYLCASSSVQINSPLHFGNGTRLTVT.

The genes are TRBV7-2 and TRBJ2-5; TRBD1 agrees at 7 bases. This CDR3 is built from 17 residues. Germline-derived CDR1 and CDR2 are SGHTA and FQGNSA. With V trimmed by 4 bases and J by 2 bases, 13 bases remained unmatched. The CDR3 sequence is CASSSLGYSQGQETQYF. The CDR3 DNA reads TGTGCCAGCAGCTCCTTAGGCTATTCACAGGGGCAAGAGACCCAGTACTTC.

The chain has TRBV30 and TRBJ1-5, with 8 bases aligning to TRBD1. V lost 3 bases, J lost 2 bases, and 6 bases stayed unmatched. Per germline, CDR1 GTSNPN and CDR2 SVGIG (reference sequence). This CDR3 contains 15 residues. The CDR3 bases are TGTGCCTGGAGCCAGGGGGCTTTGGGCAATCAGCCCCAGCATTTT. As protein: CAWSQGALGNQPQHF.

The V and J genes are TRBV18 and TRBJ2-1; D gene unclear. CDR1 and CDR2 (germline): KGHSH, LQKENI. This CDR3 comprises 14 residues. Trimming removed 3 bases from V and 3 bases from J, with 9 bases in between. CDR3 sequence: CASSPPPDYNEQFF. The CDR3 nucleotides are TGTGCCAGCTCACCTCCCCCAGACTACAATGAGCAGTTCTTC.

The chain is built from TRBV5-1 and TRBJ2-5; TRBD2 matches 12 bases. CDR1 is SGHRS and CDR2 is YFSETQ in the germline V gene. The CDR3 has 18 residues. V was clipped by 1 base and J by 4 bases; unmatched bases: 11. CDR3 sequence: CASSLWFPGTSGSETQYF. The CDR3 coding sequence is TGCGCCAGCAGCTTGTGGTTCCCCGGGACTAGCGGGTCAGAGACCCAGTACTTC.

This chain links TRBV18 with TRBJ1-4; 8 nucleotides align to TRBD1. Germline lookup yields CDR1 KGHSH and CDR2 LQKENI. The length of the CDR3 is 15 residues. Trimming at V came to 6 bases and at J to 8 bases, leaving 11 bases not matched to a gene. DNA for the CDR3: TGTGCCAGCTCGCCGCCAGGGGGCGGGTACGAAAAACTGTTTTTT. Protein sequence: CASSPPGGGYEKLFF. The full variable domain, rest sourced from reference TRBV18 and TRBJ1-4, is NAGVMQNPRHLVRRRGQEARLRCSPMKGHSHVYWYRQLPEEGLKFMVYLQKENIIDESGMPKERFSAEFPKEGPSILRIQQVVRGDSAAYFCASSPPGGGYEKLFFGSGTQLSVL.

The chain carries TRBV14 and TRBJ2-6, with D unclear. CDR3 length: 16 residues. CDR1 and CDR2 (germline): SGHDN, FVKESK. Trimming stripped 1 base from V and 1 base from J, with 8 bases between. CDR3: CASSQGLLSGANVLTF. DNA of the CDR3: TGTGCCAGCAGCCAAGGACTCCTATCTGGGGCCAACGTCCTGACTTTC.

This clone has only one observation. Here the CDR3 reads CATSDLKTGSDEQYF. The DNA of the CDR3 is TGTGCCACCAGTGATTTGAAGACAGGTTCTGACGAGCAGTACTTC. This rearrangement joins TRBV24-1 to TRBJ2-7, with a possible D match to TRBD1 (6 bases). With 0 bases removed from V and 5 bases from J, the gap between germline ends came to 13 bases. The germline CDR1 and CDR2 sequences are KGHDR and SFDVKD. This CDR3 spans 15 amino acids.

V and J are TRBV6-1 and TRBJ1-5, with D maybe TRBD1 (5 bases). This CDR3 region has 14 residues. Trimming cost V 3 bases and J 4 bases, with 10 bases left between them. CDR1 MNHNS and CDR2 SASEGT come from the germline V gene. CDR3 sequence: CASSDRTPNQPQHF. CDR3 in DNA: TGTGCCAGCAGTGACAGGACACCTAATCAGCCCCAGCATTTT.

The genes are TRBV4-3 and TRBJ2-2; TRBD1 agrees at 10 bases. The germline V gene encodes CDR1 LGHNA and CDR2 YSLEER. With 4 bases clipped from V and 1 base from J, the junction kept 9 bases outside the gene matches. The CDR3 loop spans 18 amino acids. CDR3 coding DNA: TGCGCCAGCAGCCTGGTGAGAGACAGGGGGCTGAACACCGGGGAGCTGTTTTTT. It translates to CASSLVRDRGLNTGELFF.

The chain is built from TRBV15 and TRBJ1-1; tentative D call: TRBD1 (5 bases). Germline loops: CDR1 LNHNV, CDR2 YYDKDF (reference sequence). The CDR3 contains 18 residues. V lost 7 bases to trimming and J lost 3 bases, with 27 bases between them. This CDR3 is CATTQKIRGALWDTEAFF. As DNA, the CDR3 is TGTGCCACCACCCAAAAGATAAGGGGCGCCCTATGGGACACTGAAGCTTTCTTT.

The gene calls are TRBV6-2 or TRBV6-3 and TRBJ2-5, with 11 positions matching TRBD2. There are 15 residues in the CDR3. The V and J ends lost 6 bases and 3 bases, in that order; junction bases with no gene match: 6. CDR1 and CDR2 (germline): MNHEY, SVGEGT. The CDR3 DNA is TGTGCCAGCAGCGCGGGACTAGCGGAAAAAGAGACCCAGTACTTC. Translated: CASSAGLAEKETQYF.

This sequence joins TRBV28 and TRBJ1-1, with 8 bases aligning to TRBD1. Unmatched junction bases numbered 10, after V lost 6 bases and J lost 10 bases. Germline CDR1 is MDHEN and CDR2 is SYDVKM. CDR3 size: 13 residues. The CDR3 loop is CASSPTGVRGAFF. The CDR3 coding sequence is TGTGCCAGCAGCCCGACAGGGGTGAGAGGAGCTTTCTTT.

This clone occurred once. The CDR3 spells CATSRDRGTGDLPQHF. The CDR3 DNA reads TGTGCCACCAGCAGAGATAGAGGGACAGGGGATCTACCCCAGCATTTT. The V and J genes are TRBV15 and TRBJ1-5; 10 positions agree with TRBD1. With V trimmed by 0 bases and J by 10 bases, 9 bases remained unmatched. Germline-derived CDR1 and CDR2 are LNHNV and YYDKDF (reference sequence). The CDR3 loop spans 16 amino acids. Together with reference TRBV15 and TRBJ1-5, the CDR3 gives the full variable domain: DAMVIQNPRYQVTQFGKPVTLSCSQTLNHNVMYWYQQKSSQAPKLLFHYYDKDFNNEADTPDNFQSRRPNTSFCFLDIRSPGLGDTAMYLCATSRDRGTGDLPQHFGDGTRLSIL.

This sequence joins TRBV19 and TRBJ2-4, with D maybe TRBD2 (6 bases). Deletions cut 5 bases from V and 9 bases from J, with 20 bases between. The CDR3 runs 15 residues. The germline CDR1 and CDR2 sequences are LNHDA and SQIVND (reference sequence). CDR3 loop: CASSASGTFARIQYF. In DNA, the CDR3 is TGTGCCAGTAGTGCCTCCGGGACTTTTGCTCGCATTCAGTACTTC. The full variable domain, in which reference TRBV19 and TRBJ2-4 provide the parts outside the CDR3, is DGGITQSPKYLFRKEGQNVTLSCEQNLNHDAMYWYRQDPGQGLRLIYYSQIVNDFQKGDIAEGYSVSREKKESFPLTVTSAQKNPTAFYLCASSASGTFARIQYFGAGTRLSVL.

This sequence joins TRBV28 and TRBJ1-2, with D unclear. The CDR3 contains 16 residues. Germline-derived CDR1 and CDR2 are MDHEN and SYDVKM. Trimming stripped 5 bases from V and 6 bases from J, with 22 bases between. The CDR3 region has the DNA TGTGCCAGCAGTGCACCCAGAGAGGTCCCATCTGATGGCTACACCTTC. This translates into CASSAPREVPSDGYTF.

V is TRBV5-1 and J is TRBJ1-1; a possible D gene is TRBD1 (5 bases). This CDR3 is built from 18 residues. V was clipped by 9 bases and J by 5 bases, with 32 bases between them. CDR1 SGHRS and CDR2 YFSETQ come from the germline V gene. The CDR3 bases are TGCGCCACACAGGCAGTGGGGGGAAGGGGAACTGGGTCGACTGAAGCTTTCTTT. This translates into CATQAVGGRGTGSTEAFF.

The chain links TRBV27 to TRBJ2-1, with a weak D call TRBD1 (5 bases). The CDR3 has 15 residues. With 4 bases removed from V and 2 bases from J, the gap between germline ends came to 12 bases. CDR1 is MNHEY, CDR2 SMNVEV, per germline (reference sequence). The CDR3 DNA follows: TGTGCCAGCAGTTCCTCATTGACAGCCTACAATGAGCAGTTCTTC. Its translation: CASSSSLTAYNEQFF.

This clone was detected ten times or more. The chain carries TRBV10-2 and TRBJ1-3; 9 bases are shared with TRBD1. The CDR3 is 15 amino acids. Germline assignment: CDR1 WSHSY and CDR2 SAAADI. Trimming at V came to 10 bases and at J to 4 bases, leaving 11 bases not matched to a gene. The CDR3 nucleotides are TGCGCCACTAGCCCCGGGACAGGGCCCGGAAACACCATATATTTT. It is translated as CATSPGTGPGNTIYF.

J is TRBJ1-2 and V is TRBV20-1; D call uncertain. Germline V gene sequence: CDR1 DFQATT, CDR2 SNEGSKA (reference sequence). The length of the CDR3 is 16 residues. The V end lost 3 bases, the J end lost 0 bases, and 17 bases lay between the germline ends. The CDR3 bases are TGCAGTGCTAGTGACGACGGGTCGGGAGCTAACTATGGCTACACCTTC. It specifies CSASDDGSGANYGYTF.

The chain uses TRBV20-1 and TRBJ2-7, with D possibly being TRBD1 (6 bases). From germline, CDR1 is DFQATT and CDR2 SNEGSKA (reference sequence). V dropped 6 bases and J dropped 4 bases, with 10 bases sitting between them. CDR3 size: 11 residues. This chain's CDR3 is CSADTGYEQYF. CDR3 bases: TGCAGTGCGGACACAGGGTACGAGCAGTACTTC.

The chain employs TRBV28 and TRBJ2-2, with 7 bases matching TRBD1. Looked up from germline, CDR1 is MDHEN and CDR2 is SYDVKM. J was trimmed by 4 bases and V by 10 bases; bases with no gene match: 9. The CDR3 extends over 14 amino acids. Here the CDR3 reads CATLPGQRTGELFF. The DNA for the CDR3 is TGTGCCACCCTTCCGGGACAGCGCACCGGGGAGCTGTTTTTT.